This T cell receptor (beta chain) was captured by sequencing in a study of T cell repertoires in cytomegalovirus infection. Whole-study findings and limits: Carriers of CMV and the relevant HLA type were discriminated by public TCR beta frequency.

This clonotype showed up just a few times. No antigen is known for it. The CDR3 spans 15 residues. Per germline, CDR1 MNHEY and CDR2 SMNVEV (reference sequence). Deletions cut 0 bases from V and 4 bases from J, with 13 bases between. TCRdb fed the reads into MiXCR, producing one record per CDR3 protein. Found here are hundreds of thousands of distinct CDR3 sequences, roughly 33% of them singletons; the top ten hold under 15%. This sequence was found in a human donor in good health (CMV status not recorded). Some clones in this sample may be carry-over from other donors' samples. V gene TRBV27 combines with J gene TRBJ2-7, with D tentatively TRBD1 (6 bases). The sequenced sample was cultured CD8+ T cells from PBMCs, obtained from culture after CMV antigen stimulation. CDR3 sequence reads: CASSLSKGVDYEQYF. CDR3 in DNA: TGTGCCAGCAGTTTATCGAAGGGGGTTGATTACGAGCAGTACTTC.